This T cell receptor beta chain was documented in a study of T cells in Graves' hyperthyroidism and ophthalmopathy. Germline V lookup: CDR1 MNHNS, CDR2 SASEGT. The V and J ends lost 11 bases and 3 bases, in that order; junction bases with no gene match: 17. This CDR3 region has 18 residues. Exclusion followed for patients with uncontrolled infection, other autoimmune disease, pregnancy or lactation. RNA transcripts were the template for amplifying TCR beta CDR3 regions. The TCR CDR3 was amplified in a first-round RT-PCR using the HTBI primer set. Via MiXCR, TCRdb re-called the multiplex PCR reads, giving one row per CDR3 protein. The sample holds 610,000 or so distinct CDR3 sequences; more than 45% are singletons and the top ten take around 8%.

The sequence was obtained from a woman aged 18-30 years with Graves' hyperthyroidism. What was sequenced was peripheral blood or thyroid tissue (not recorded which). The chain combines TRBV6-1 with TRBJ2-2, with TRBD2 identical over 11 bases. The CDR3 sequence: CASGATSGTRMDTGELFF. CDR3 nucleotides: TGTGCCTCCGGGGCGACTAGCGGGACGAGGATGGACACCGGGGAGCTGTTTTTT.